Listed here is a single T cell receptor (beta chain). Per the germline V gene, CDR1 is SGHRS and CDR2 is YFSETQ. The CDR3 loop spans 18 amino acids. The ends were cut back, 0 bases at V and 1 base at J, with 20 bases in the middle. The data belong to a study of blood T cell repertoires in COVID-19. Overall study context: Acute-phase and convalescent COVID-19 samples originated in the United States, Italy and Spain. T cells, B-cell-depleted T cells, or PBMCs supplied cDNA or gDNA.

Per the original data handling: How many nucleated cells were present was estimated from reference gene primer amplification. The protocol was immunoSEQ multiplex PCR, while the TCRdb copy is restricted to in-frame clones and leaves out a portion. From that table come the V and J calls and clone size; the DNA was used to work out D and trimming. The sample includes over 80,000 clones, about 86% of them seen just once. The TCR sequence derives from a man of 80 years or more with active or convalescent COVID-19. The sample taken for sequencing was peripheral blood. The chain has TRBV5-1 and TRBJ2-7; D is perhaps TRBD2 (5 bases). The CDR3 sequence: CASSLGSSFADFSYEQYF. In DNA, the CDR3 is TGCGCCAGCAGCTTGGGTTCGAGTTTCGCGGACTTTTCCTACGAGCAGTACTTC.